This TCR beta chain appears in the sequencing data of a study of long-term antiretroviral therapy in people with HIV (dated by TCRdb to between 2020 and 2023). For the wider study: The earliest samples were collected about a decade before the 2015 WHO recommendation for immediate ART, when ART was typically delayed until CD4 counts fell. Whether ART initiation and durable HIV suppression were associated with changes in peripheral blood TRB repertoire composition and diversity was tested in a retrospective serial study. The cohort contributed about 180 cryopreserved PBMC samples from about 31 adults with confirmed HIV infection, collected serially over a mean of approximately 6 years (range 1-12). Of the approximately 30 participants with HIV, fewer than twelve were female. No cross-contamination during QIAcube processing was shown when test extractions of a monoclonal T-cell line were performed alongside 25 to 35 polyclonal samples. What the work shows at the level of the full study, not this receptor alone: Narrower CDR3 length ranges were observed in HIV repertoires than in controls, and an antigen-experienced repertoire with only a slight naive shift after ART was suggested by the network structure. Inferences about post-ART repertoire changes were limited because no data were available on ART adherence, viral resistance or therapy changes. Expanded TRB clones identified before ART initiation dominated the repertoire at all time points, although this dominance fluctuated and declined in many PLHIV after ART. Starting ART was linked to a significant rise in TRB diversity, yet even after long-term ART the diversity remained significantly lower than in transplant donor controls. The samples were dated from about 2004 to 2018, and the ART regimens that were used may be less effective than current ART regimens. Because pre-ART samples had limited cell numbers, profiling was done on unsorted PBMC rather than on sorted CD4+ and CD8+ T cells. Limited PBMC availability meant only the TCR beta chain was sequenced, without alpha chain pairing.

Participants were included only if at least one PBMC sample before ART initiation and at least two post-ART samples were available. All participants with HIV were treated in the United States of America. Before DNA extraction, cryopreserved samples of roughly 1-10 million PBMC were thawed and washed. At the time of the earliest PBMC sample for each participant with HIV, ages ranged from roughly 23 to 55 years. Per participant, PBMC samples came from 1-4 timepoints prior to ART initiation and 2-8 timepoints following ART initiation, for a median of 7 samples. For every participant, serial HIV viral load, CD4+ T-cell count, ART history and demographic data were obtained. A Qiagen kit on a QIAcube was used to extract genomic DNA from unsorted PBMC, with samples processed in batches of 12. Taken from cysteine to phenylalanine, the CDR3 has 14 residues. Only the CDR3 DNA is retained, 42 bases long and in frame from the first base. The trim is 3 bases for V and 2 bases for J, with a gap of 11 bases between the germline ends. The germline V gene (reference sequence) gives CDR1 as GTSNPN and CDR2 as SVGIG.

Sequencing of the TRB variable region was done with the immunoSEQ hsTCRB v3.0 assay at survey level resolution. TRB sequencing targeted a depth of about 40,000-55,000 T-cell genomes per sample. An Illumina MiSeq with a v3 150-cycle kit was used to sequence the pooled TRB libraries. The study's processing was this. Repertoire analysis was run in R within a reproducible Nextflow workflow that covered QC, data transformation and analysis. LymphoSeq2, an R package for exploring AIRR-Seq data, was used to implement custom analyses. After excluding several samples that yielded fewer than 5000 total TRB sequences, 150 to 200 HIV repertoires remained for analysis. Among the roughly 200 retained HIV repertoires, fewer than 65 were collected before ART initiation and 129 after ART initiation. Repertoires were downsampled to 5000 TRB nucleotide sequences, and summary statistics were averaged over 100 downsampling iterations. Only TRB sequences with CDR3 regions of at least seven amino acids were retained for analysis. Diversity was assessed using a clonality score derived from Shannon entropy and using the Gini coefficient. In repertoire networks, the top 5000 CDR3 amino acid sequences were linked whenever an edit distance of one separated two sequences. For TRB CDR3 amino acid sequences, GLIPH2 was used to predict antigen specificity groups and MHC restriction. Known CMV, EBV, HIV or tissue antigen associations were flagged by matching CDR3 amino acid sequences against VDJdb and McPAS-TCR. Pre-ART, post-ART and control groups were compared with Wilcoxon signed-rank tests and Holm-Bonferroni correction. This immuneACCESS table, as held by TCRdb, lists in-frame sequences with V and J called but not all clones. Of the missing ones, under half trace to an unresolved V gene in checked studies; the others have no known cause. V, J and clone size are taken as reported in that table, and D and trimming were inferred from the DNA itself. Within this sample are fewer than 55,000 clones, with roughly 96% of them counted one time only. The top ten clonotypes cover less than 3% of the sample.

Concerning this clone: Its antigen is currently not known. No much larger clonotype is one base removed from it; base qualities were not supplied.

Sequences were derived from unsorted PBMCs, sampled 3.7 years after starting antiretroviral therapy. This receptor was identified in a woman in her forties or fifties with HIV. Recombination connected TRBV30 to TRBJ1-3; the D gene identity is not certain. The DNA sequence is as follows: TGTGCCTGGAGCCCGACTGGGCCTGGAAACACCATATATTTT. Translated, this gives CAWSPTGPGNTIYF.